This T cell receptor beta chain came from a study of radiotherapy plus CTLA-4 blockade in lung cancer. The overall study: Objective responses were documented in under 20% of patients, with disease control in about 28%.

Study conclusions and caveats: Reported findings show early blood T cell clone dynamics, with interferon-beta, best predicted response.

CDR1 and CDR2 from the germline V gene are SGHRS and YFSETQ. The CDR3 runs 13 residues. With 4 bases removed from V and 0 bases from J, the gap between germline ends came to 8 bases. Points on this clone: Its antigen is as yet unknown.

TCRdb's table, derived via immunoSEQ multiplex PCR, lists solely in-frame clones and lacks some. This sample has tens of thousands of clones, with 79% found just once. The sequenced sample was peripheral blood, obtained from a patient treated with radiotherapy plus ipilimumab. J is TRBJ2-7 and V is TRBV5-1, with D possibly being TRBD2 (6 bases). The clonotype was recovered from a human donor with non-small cell lung cancer that progressed on radiotherapy plus ipilimumab. The CDR3 loop reads CASSPGGSYEQYF. In DNA, the CDR3 is TGCGCCAGCAGCCCCGGGGGCTCCTACGAGCAGTACTTC.